This T cell receptor (beta chain) comes out of a study of cytomegalovirus exposure and HLA in healthy donors. Study conclusions and caveats: The productive fraction for most TCR beta V segments was about 90% or about 30% in an earlier analysis.

It was with 60 Vbeta and 13 Jbeta primers that the PCR ran. Profiled with immunoSEQ multiplex PCR; TCRdb holds only in-frame clones, not every one. The data show more than 150,000 clones, roughly 80% seen once. Germline V lookup: CDR1 SEHNR, CDR2 FQNEAQ (reference sequence). V lost 5 bases, J lost 4 bases, and 11 bases lay in between. The CDR3 runs 14 residues. Donors consisted of healthy bone marrow donors. Worth noting for this clone: What it recognizes is unknown.

The TCR sequence derives from a boy between 10 and 17 years old in good health and CMV-seronegative. Sequences were obtained from PBMCs. This chain links TRBV7-9 with TRBJ1-4; D is undetermined. The CDR3 reads CASSRESGNEKLFF. Here the CDR3 DNA reads TGTGCCAGCAGCCGGGAATCGGGTAATGAAAAACTGTTTTTT.